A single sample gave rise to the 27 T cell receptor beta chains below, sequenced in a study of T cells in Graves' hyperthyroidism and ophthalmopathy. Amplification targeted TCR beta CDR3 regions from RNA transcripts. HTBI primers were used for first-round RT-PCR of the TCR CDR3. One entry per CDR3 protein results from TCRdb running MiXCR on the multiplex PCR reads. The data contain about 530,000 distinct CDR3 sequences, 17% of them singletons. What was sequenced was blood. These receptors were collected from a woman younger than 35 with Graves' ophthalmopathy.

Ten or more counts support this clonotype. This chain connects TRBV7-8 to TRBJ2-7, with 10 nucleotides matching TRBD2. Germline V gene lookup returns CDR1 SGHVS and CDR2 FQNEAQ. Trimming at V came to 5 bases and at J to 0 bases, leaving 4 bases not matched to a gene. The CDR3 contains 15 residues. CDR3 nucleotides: TGTGCCAGCAGCCAATTAGCGGGGGGCTCCTACGAGCAGTACTTC. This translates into CASSQLAGGSYEQYF.

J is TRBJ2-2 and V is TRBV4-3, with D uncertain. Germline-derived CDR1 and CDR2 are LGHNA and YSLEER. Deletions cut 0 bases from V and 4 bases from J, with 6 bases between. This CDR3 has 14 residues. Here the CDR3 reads CASSQDPGTGELFF. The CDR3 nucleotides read TGCGCCAGCAGCCAAGATCCGGGCACCGGGGAGCTGTTTTTT.

The CDR3 is CASSQKDANYGYTF. CDR3 nucleotide sequence: TGTGCCAGTAGCCAAAAGGATGCTAACTATGGCTACACCTTC. The rearrangement links TRBV19 to TRBJ1-2; no firm D call. Per the germline V gene, CDR1 is LNHDA and CDR2 is SQIVND (reference sequence). V was pared by 6 bases and J by 0 bases, with 11 bases between. This CDR3 region has 14 residues.

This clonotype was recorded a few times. CDR3 sequence: CSAPPAGLRDETQYF. CDR3 in DNA: TGCAGTGCTCCACCGGCCGGTTTACGGGACGAGACCCAGTACTTC. The V and J genes are TRBV20-1 and TRBJ2-5; TRBD1 or TRBD2 may be the D gene (5 bases each). Trimming took off 5 bases at V and 5 bases at J, with 21 bases between the two ends. Germline V gene lookup returns CDR1 DFQATT and CDR2 SNEGSKA (reference sequence). There are 15 residues in the CDR3.

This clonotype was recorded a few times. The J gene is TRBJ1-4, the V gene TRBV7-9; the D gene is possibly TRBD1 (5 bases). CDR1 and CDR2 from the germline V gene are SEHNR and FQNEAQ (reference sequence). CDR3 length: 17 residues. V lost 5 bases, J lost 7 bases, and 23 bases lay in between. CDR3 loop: CASSGMPGPRSGEKLFF. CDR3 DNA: TGTGCCAGCAGCGGCATGCCGGGACCCCGATCGGGTGAAAAACTGTTTTTT.

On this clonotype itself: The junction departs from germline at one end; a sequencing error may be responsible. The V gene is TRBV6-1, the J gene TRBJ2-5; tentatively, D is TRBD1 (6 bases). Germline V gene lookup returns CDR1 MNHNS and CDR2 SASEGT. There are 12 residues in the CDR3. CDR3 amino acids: CASSEGGETLYF. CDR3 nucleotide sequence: TGTGCCAGCAGCGAAGGGGGAGAGACCCTGTACTTC.

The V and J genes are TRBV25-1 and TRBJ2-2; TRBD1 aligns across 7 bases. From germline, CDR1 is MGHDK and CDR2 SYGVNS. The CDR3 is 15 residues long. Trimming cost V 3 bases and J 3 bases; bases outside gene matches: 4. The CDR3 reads CASSDDRDHTGELFF. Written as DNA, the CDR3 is TGTGCCAGCAGTGACGACAGGGACCACACCGGGGAGCTGTTTTTT.

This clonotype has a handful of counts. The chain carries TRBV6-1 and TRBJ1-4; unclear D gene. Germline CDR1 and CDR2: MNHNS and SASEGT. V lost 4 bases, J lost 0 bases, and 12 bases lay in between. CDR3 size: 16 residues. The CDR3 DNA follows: TGTGCCAGCAGTGTTTACAACCAGGCAACTAATGAAAAACTGTTTTTT. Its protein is CASSVYNQATNEKLFF.

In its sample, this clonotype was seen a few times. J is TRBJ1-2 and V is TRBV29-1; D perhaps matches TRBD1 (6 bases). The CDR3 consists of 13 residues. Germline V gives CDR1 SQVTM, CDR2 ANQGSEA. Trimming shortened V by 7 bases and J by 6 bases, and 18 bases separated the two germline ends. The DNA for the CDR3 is TGCAGCGACATTAACCGGGACACGAATGGCTACACCTTC. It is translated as CSDINRDTNGYTF.

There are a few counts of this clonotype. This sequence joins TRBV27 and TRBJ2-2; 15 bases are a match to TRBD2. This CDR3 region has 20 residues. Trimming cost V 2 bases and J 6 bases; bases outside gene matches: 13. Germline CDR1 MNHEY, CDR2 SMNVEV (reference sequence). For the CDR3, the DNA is TGTGCCAGCAGTTTAACCCTCGGACTAGCGGGAGGGTTGTGGTCCGGGGAGCTGTTTTTT. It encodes CASSLTLGLAGGLWSGELFF.

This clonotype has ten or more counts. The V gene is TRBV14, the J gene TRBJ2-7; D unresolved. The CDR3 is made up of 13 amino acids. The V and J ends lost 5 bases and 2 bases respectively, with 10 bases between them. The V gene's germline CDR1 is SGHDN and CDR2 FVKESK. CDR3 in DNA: TGTGCCAGCAGCGCCCTAGGGCCCTACGAGCAGTACTTC. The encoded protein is CASSALGPYEQYF.

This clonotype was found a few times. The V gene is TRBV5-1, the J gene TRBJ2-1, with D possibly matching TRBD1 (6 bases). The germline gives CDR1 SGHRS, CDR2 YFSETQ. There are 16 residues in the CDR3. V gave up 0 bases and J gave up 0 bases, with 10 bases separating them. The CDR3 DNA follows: TGCGCCAGCAGCTTGGAGGGGGTCAGCTCCTACAATGAGCAGTTCTTC. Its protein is CASSLEGVSSYNEQFF.

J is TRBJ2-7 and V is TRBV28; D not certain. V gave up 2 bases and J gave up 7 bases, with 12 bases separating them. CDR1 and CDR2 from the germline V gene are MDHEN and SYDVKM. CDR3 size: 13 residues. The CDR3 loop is CASSLRSVREQYF. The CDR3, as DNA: TGTGCCAGCAGTTTAAGAAGCGTCCGAGAGCAGTACTTC.

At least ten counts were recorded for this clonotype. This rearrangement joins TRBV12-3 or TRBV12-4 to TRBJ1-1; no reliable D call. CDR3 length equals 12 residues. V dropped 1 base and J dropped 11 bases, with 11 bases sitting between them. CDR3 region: CASSLESSRAFF. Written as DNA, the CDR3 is TGTGCCAGCAGTTTAGAAAGTTCCCGGGCTTTCTTT.

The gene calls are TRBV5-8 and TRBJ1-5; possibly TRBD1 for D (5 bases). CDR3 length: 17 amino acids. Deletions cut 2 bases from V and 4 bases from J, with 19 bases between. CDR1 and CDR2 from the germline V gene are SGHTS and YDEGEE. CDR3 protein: CASSLQVSGLTNQPQHF. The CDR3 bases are TGTGCCAGCAGCTTACAAGTTTCGGGACTGACAAATCAGCCCCAGCATTTT.

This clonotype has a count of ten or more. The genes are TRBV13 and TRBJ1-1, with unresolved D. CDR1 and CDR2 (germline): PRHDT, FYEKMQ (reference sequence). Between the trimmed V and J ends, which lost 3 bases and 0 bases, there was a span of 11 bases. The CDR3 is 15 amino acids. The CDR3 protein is CASSFGSGMNTEAFF. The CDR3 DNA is TGTGCCAGCAGCTTTGGGTCCGGCATGAACACTGAAGCTTTCTTT. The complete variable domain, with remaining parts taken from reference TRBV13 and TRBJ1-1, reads AAGVIQSPRHLIKEKRETATLKCYPIPRHDTVYWYQQGPGQDPQFLISFYEKMQSDKGSIPDRFSAQQFSDYHSELNMSSLELGDSALYFCASSFGSGMNTEAFFGQGTRLTVV.

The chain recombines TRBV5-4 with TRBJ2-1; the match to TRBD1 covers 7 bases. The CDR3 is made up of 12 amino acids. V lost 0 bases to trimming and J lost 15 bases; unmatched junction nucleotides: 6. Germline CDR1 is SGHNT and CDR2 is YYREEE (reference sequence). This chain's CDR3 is CASSLAGTVAFF. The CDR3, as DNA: TGTGCCAGCAGCTTGGCCGGGACAGTTGCGTTCTTC.

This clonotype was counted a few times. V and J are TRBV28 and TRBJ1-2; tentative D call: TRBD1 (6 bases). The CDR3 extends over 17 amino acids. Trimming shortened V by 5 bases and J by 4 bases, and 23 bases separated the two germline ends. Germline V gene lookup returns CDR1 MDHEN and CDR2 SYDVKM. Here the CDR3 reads CASSPFAGGQGSYGYTF. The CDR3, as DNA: TGTGCCAGCAGTCCCTTCGCGGGGGGGCAGGGAAGCTATGGCTACACCTTC.

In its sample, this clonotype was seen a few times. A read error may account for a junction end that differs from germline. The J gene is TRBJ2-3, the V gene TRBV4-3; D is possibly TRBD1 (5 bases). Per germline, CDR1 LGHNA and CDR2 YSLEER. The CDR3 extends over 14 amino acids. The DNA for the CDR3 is TGCGCCAGCAGCCAAGCGTACCCCACAGGTACGCAGTATTTT. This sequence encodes CASSQAYPTGTQYF.

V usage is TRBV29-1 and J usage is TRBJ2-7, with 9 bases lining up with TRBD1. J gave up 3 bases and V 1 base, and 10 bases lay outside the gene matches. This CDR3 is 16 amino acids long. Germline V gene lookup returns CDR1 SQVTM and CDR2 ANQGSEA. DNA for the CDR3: TGCAGCGTTGAAGGCAGATCGGGACAGGGAGACTACGAGCAGTACTTC. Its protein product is CSVEGRSGQGDYEQYF.

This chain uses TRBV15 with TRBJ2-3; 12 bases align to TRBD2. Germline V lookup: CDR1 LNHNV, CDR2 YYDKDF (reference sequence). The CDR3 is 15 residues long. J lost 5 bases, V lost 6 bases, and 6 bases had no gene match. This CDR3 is CATRAPGLAGDTQYF. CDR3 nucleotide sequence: TGTGCCACCAGGGCCCCGGGACTAGCGGGAGATACGCAGTATTTT.

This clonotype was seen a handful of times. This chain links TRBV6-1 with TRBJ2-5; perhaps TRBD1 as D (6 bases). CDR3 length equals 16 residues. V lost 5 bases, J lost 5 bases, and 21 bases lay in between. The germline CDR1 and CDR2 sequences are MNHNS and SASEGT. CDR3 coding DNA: TGTGCCAGCAGTCTCAACCCAGGGGAAGGCGGGGAGACCCAGTACTTC. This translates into CASSLNPGEGGETQYF.

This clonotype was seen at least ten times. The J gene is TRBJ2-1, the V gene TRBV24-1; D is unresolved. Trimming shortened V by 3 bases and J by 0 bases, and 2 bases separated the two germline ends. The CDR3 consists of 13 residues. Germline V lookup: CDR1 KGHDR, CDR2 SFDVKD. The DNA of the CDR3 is TGTGCCACCAGTGATACCTCCTACAATGAGCAGTTCTTC. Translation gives CATSDTSYNEQFF.

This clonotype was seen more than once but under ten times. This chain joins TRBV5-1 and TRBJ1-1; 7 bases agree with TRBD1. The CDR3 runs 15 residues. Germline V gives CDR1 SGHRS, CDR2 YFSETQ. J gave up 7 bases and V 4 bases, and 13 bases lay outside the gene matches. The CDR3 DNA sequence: TGCGCCAGCAGCCGATCAGGGGGGGAGAGGAGTGAAGCTTTCTTT. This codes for CASSRSGGERSEAFF.

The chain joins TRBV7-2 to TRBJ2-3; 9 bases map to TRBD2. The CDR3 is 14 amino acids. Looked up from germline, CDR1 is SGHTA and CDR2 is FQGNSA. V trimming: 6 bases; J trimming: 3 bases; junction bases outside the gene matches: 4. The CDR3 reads CASSWGLATDTQYF. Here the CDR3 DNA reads TGTGCCAGCAGTTGGGGACTAGCTACAGATACGCAGTATTTT.

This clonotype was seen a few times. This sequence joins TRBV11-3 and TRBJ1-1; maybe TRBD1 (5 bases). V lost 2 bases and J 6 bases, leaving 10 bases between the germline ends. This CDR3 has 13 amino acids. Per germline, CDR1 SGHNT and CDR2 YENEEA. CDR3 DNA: TGTGCCAGCAGCTTACACAGGAGCGCTGAAGCTTTCTTT. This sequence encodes CASSLHRSAEAFF.

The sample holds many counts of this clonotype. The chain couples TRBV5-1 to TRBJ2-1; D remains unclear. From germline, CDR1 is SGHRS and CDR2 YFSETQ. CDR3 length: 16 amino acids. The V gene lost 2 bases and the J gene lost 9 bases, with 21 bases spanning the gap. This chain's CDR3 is CASSFRQTAFSGEQFF. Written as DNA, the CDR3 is TGCGCCAGCAGCTTCCGCCAGACTGCCTTCTCAGGTGAGCAGTTCTTC.